This T cell receptor beta chain was sequenced in a study of regulatory T cells in long-lasting Graves disease. This CDR3 is 16 amino acids long. Germline V gene data show CDR1 as SGHRS and CDR2 as YFSETQ. Trimming took off 6 bases at V and 2 bases at J, with 19 bases between the two ends. According to the study, TCR beta libraries were built with iRepertoire HTBI primers and CDR3-region Arm-PCR. MiXCR, applied by TCRdb to the multiplex PCR reads, yields one record per CDR3 protein. Among 420,000 or so distinct CDR3 sequences listed, about a quarter were seen once. The time point denotes: persistent/refractory GD, antithyroid drugs over 5 years with positive TRAb. Researchers made the TCR library from RNA that was extracted from PBMCs. Patients of an endocrinology department in Xi'an, China, were included.

The sample in question was peripheral blood mononuclear cells (PBMCs), obtained when the disease was refractory, from a patient treated with antithyroid drugs. The gene calls are TRBV5-1 and TRBJ2-3; maybe TRBD1 (5 bases). The TCR originated in a female donor with Graves disease. Here the CDR3 reads CASTPQHGRDTDTQYF. DNA for the CDR3: TGCGCCAGCACCCCGCAGCATGGCAGGGACACAGATACGCAGTATTTT. The whole variable domain, filled in from reference TRBV5-1 and TRBJ2-3, reads KAGVTQTPRYLIKTRGQQVTLSCSPISGHRSVSWYQQTPGQGLQFLFEYFSETQRNKGNFPGRFSGRQFSNSRSEMNVSTLELGDSALYLCASTPQHGRDTDTQYFGPGTRLTVL.